A selection of T cell receptor beta chains follows, all from one sample in a study of cytomegalovirus exposure and HLA in healthy donors. Clones were sequenced by immunoSEQ multiplex PCR, and TCRdb holds only the in-frame ones, with some missing. The sample includes approximately 80,000 clones. Sequenced input: PBMCs. These TCRs come from a woman aged 25 to 39 in good health and CMV-seronegative. CDR3s include the opening cysteine and the closing phenylalanine or tryptophan. Each record gives: CDR3 protein, CDR3 DNA, CDR3 length, J gene, D gene, V gene, clone size. The D gene is left open where the match is weak. Some rows mark clone size as missing; the rest say once, few, many or name a class of expanded clone.

CASTTGGGEAFF TGTGCCAGCACTACAGGGGGCGGTGAAGCTTTCTTT 12 TRBJ1-1 TRBD1 TRBV2 NA
CASSQRDSWGTQYF TGTGCCAGCAGCCAACGGGACTCCTGGGGGACCCAGTACTTC 14 TRBJ2-5 NA TRBV6-6 NA
CAWSRGLNLQNTEAFF TGTGCCTGGAGTAGGGGCCTAAACCTCCAGAACACTGAAGCTTTCTTT 16 TRBJ1-1 NA TRBV30 NA
CASSLFPGEQYF TGTGCCAGCAGCTTATTCCCGGGCGAGCAGTACTTC 12 TRBJ2-7 NA TRBV5-5 NA
CASSRGDEQFF TGTGCCAGCAGCAGGGGGGATGAGCAGTTCTTC 11 TRBJ2-1 NA TRBV6-5 NA
CASSQDPASPLYGYTF TGCGCCAGCAGCCAAGATCCTGCCAGTCCCCTCTATGGCTACACCTTC 16 TRBJ1-2 NA TRBV4-1 NA
CASSEGGQVPTYEQYF TGTGCCAGCAGTGAAGGGGGACAGGTGCCTACCTACGAGCAGTACTTC 16 TRBJ2-7 TRBD1 TRBV6-1 NA
CASSPGQGAEAFF TGTGCCAGCTCACCGGGACAGGGGGCTGAAGCTTTCTTT 13 TRBJ1-1 TRBD1 TRBV18 NA
CASSVVASGELFF TGTGCCAGCTCTGTAGTCGCGAGCGGGGAGCTGTTTTTT 13 TRBJ2-2 NA TRBV7-9 NA
CASSGSGHYGYTF TGTGCCAGTAGTGGCAGCGGGCACTATGGCTACACCTTC 13 TRBJ1-2 NA TRBV19 NA
CASREFVARMNTEAFF TGTGCCAGCAGGGAATTTGTGGCCCGTATGAACACTGAAGCTTTCTTT 16 TRBJ1-1 NA TRBV2 NA
CASSLGRSYEQYF TGTGCCAGCAGCCTAGGGAGATCCTACGAGCAGTACTTC 13 TRBJ2-7 NA TRBV6-1 NA
CASSPQGARRVDGYTF TGTGCCAGCAGCCCACAGGGGGCGCGTCGGGTAGATGGCTACACCTTC 16 TRBJ1-2 TRBD1 TRBV5-4 NA
CASRPMGGRNQPQHF TGTGCCAGCAGGCCCATGGGGGGGCGAAATCAGCCCCAGCATTTT 15 TRBJ1-5 NA TRBV27 NA
CAGSGGRGPENEQFF TGTGCCGGGAGTGGCGGGAGGGGACCCGAGAATGAGCAGTTCTTC 15 TRBJ2-1 TRBD2 TRBV30 NA
CAKDRGPSYNEQFF TGTGCCAAAGACAGGGGACCCTCCTACAATGAGCAGTTCTTC 14 TRBJ2-1 TRBD1 TRBV2 NA
CASQGAATNYGYTF TGTGCCAGCCAGGGGGCGGCTACTAACTATGGCTACACCTTC 14 TRBJ1-2 TRBD1 TRBV6-6 NA
CASSATGPYEQYF TGTGCCAGCAGTGCGACAGGACCCTACGAGCAGTACTTC 13 TRBJ2-7 NA TRBV7-2 NA
CAWRSSGGGGTEAFF TGTGCCTGGAGGAGTAGCGGGGGGGGAGGCACTGAAGCTTTCTTT 15 TRBJ1-1 NA TRBV30 NA
CASSPTWVAVYNEQFF TGTGCCAGCAGCCCGACCTGGGTAGCGGTATACAATGAGCAGTTCTTC 16 TRBJ2-1 NA TRBV9 NA
CASSQDLLTGELFF TGCGCCAGCAGCCAAGATCTCCTCACCGGGGAGCTGTTTTTT 14 TRBJ2-2 NA TRBV4-1 NA
CSASTGTGADKQYF TGCAGCGCCAGTACCGGGACAGGGGCAGATAAGCAGTATTTT 14 TRBJ2-3 TRBD1 TRBV29-1 NA
CASSLSGAEAFF TGTGCCAGCAGCCTTTCGGGGGCTGAAGCTTTCTTT 12 TRBJ1-1 NA TRBV11-2 NA
CASSSGPEGIREAFF TGTGCCAGTAGTAGCGGCCCCGAGGGTATAAGGGAAGCTTTCTTT 15 TRBJ1-1 NA TRBV19 NA
CATSRDLGHSNYGYTF TGTGCCACCAGCAGAGATCTGGGACACTCAAACTATGGCTACACCTTC 16 TRBJ1-2 NA TRBV15 NA
CASSLAADLNTEAFF TGTGCCAGCAGCTTAGCTGCAGATTTGAACACTGAAGCTTTCTTT 15 TRBJ1-1 NA TRBV11-2 NA
CASSQQSQGGNEQFF TGCGCCAGCAGCCAACAGTCACAGGGGGGCAATGAGCAGTTCTTC 15 TRBJ2-1 TRBD1 TRBV4-1 NA
CASSYGPPGTYEQYF TGTGCCAGCAGTTACGGGCCCCCGGGGACCTACGAGCAGTACTTC 15 TRBJ2-7 NA TRBV6-5 NA
CASSLRTSGSDNEQFF TGTGCCAGTAGTCTACGGACTAGCGGGTCCGACAATGAGCAGTTCTTC 16 TRBJ2-1 TRBD2 TRBV19 NA
CASSGPGLETQYF TGTGCCAGCAGCGGACCGGGGTTGGAGACCCAGTACTTC 13 TRBJ2-5 NA TRBV7-9 NA
CAILRGGFAYEQYF TGTGCCATCCTTCGGGGGGGGTTTGCCTACGAGCAGTACTTC 14 TRBJ2-7 TRBD2 TRBV6-4 NA
CASSPDRGAHEQYF TGTGCCAGCAGCCCTGACCGGGGGGCACACGAGCAGTACTTC 14 TRBJ2-7 NA TRBV5-6 NA
CASSELASGELFF TGCGCCAGCAGTGAGCTAGCTTCCGGGGAGCTGTTTTTT 13 TRBJ2-2 NA TRBV10-2 NA
CASSQEREGQVVGGYTF TGTGCCAGCAGCCAAGAAAGAGAGGGACAGGTAGTAGGTGGCTACACCTTC 17 TRBJ1-2 TRBD1 TRBV4-2 NA
CASRGGQNSPLHF TGTGCCAGCAGGGGGGGTCAGAATTCACCCCTCCACTTT 13 TRBJ1-6 NA TRBV6-1 NA
CAWSGNRNTDTQYF TGTGCCTGGAGTGGGAACAGAAACACAGATACGCAGTATTTT 14 TRBJ2-3 NA TRBV30 NA
CASKVESNQPQHF TGTGCCAGCAAAGTGGAGAGCAATCAGCCCCAGCATTTT 13 TRBJ1-5 NA TRBV2 NA
CASSLGQSNTEAFF TGTGCCAGCAGCTTGGGCCAGTCGAACACTGAAGCTTTCTTT 14 TRBJ1-1 NA TRBV7-9 NA
CASSPPDQETQYF TGCGCCAGCAGCCCTCCGGACCAAGAGACCCAGTACTTC 13 TRBJ2-5 NA TRBV5-1 NA
CASSLVEEETQYF TGTGCCAGCAGCTTGGTGGAGGAAGAGACCCAGTACTTC 13 TRBJ2-5 NA TRBV5-4 NA
CASSDRTSTDTQYF TGTGCCAGCAGTGACAGGACTAGCACAGATACGCAGTATTTT 14 TRBJ2-3 NA TRBV2 NA
CASSETPGGTGNTIYF TGTGCCAGCAGTGAAACTCCCGGGGGGACTGGAAACACCATATATTTT 16 TRBJ1-3 NA TRBV6-1 NA
CASRRGGGNTEAFF TGCGCCAGCAGGCGGGGTGGGGGGAACACTGAAGCTTTCTTT 14 TRBJ1-1 NA TRBV5-1 NA
CASSEDRTFAGNQPQHF TGTGCCAGCAGTGAAGACAGGACCTTTGCGGGCAATCAGCCCCAGCATTTT 17 TRBJ1-5 NA TRBV2 NA
CASSLDRGNTEAFF TGTGCCAGCAGCTTGGACAGGGGGAACACTGAAGCTTTCTTT 14 TRBJ1-1 TRBD1 TRBV5-6 NA
CASRTLSGRLNEQYF TGTGCCAGCAGGACCCTTAGCGGGAGGTTAAACGAGCAGTACTTC 15 TRBJ2-7 TRBD2 TRBV2 NA
CASSPSTLSNQPQHF TGTGCCAGCAGTCCCTCGACACTTAGCAATCAGCCCCAGCATTTT 15 TRBJ1-5 NA TRBV7-2 NA
CASSETMGGVNTGELFF TGTGCCAGCAGTGAAACTATGGGGGGGGTGAACACCGGGGAGCTGTTTTTT 17 TRBJ2-2 TRBD2 TRBV6-1 NA
CASSPGRDSNEQFF TGTGCCAGCTCACCAGGACGGGATAGCAATGAGCAGTTCTTC 14 TRBJ2-1 NA TRBV18 NA
CSVEHLGETQYF TGCAGCGTTGAGCACCTCGGAGAGACCCAGTACTTC 12 TRBJ2-5 NA TRBV29-1 NA
CASNVEVNYEQYF TGTGCCAGCAACGTAGAGGTGAATTACGAGCAGTACTTC 13 TRBJ2-7 NA TRBV6-1 large
CASKELFTGGKMNTEAFF TGTGCCAGTAAAGAATTATTCACAGGGGGAAAGATGAACACTGAAGCTTTCTTT 18 TRBJ1-1 TRBD1 TRBV27 NA
CASSSGGPSGANVLTF TGTGCCAGCAGCTCAGGGGGACCTTCTGGGGCCAACGTCCTGACTTTC 16 TRBJ2-6 TRBD1 TRBV11-2 NA
CASSSQENQYF TGCGCCAGCAGCTCCCAAGAGAACCAGTACTTC 11 TRBJ2-5 NA TRBV5-1 NA
CSVGLAGAIGQFF TGCAGCGTCGGACTAGCGGGAGCAATTGGGCAGTTCTTC 13 TRBJ2-1 TRBD2 TRBV29-1 NA